A selection of T cell receptor beta chains follows, all from one sample in a study of blood T cell repertoires in COVID-19. The method was immunoSEQ multiplex PCR; TCRdb's version includes in-frame clones alone and lacks a portion of them. The top ten hold roughly 5.5% of the sample, which has around 70,000 clones, 88% seen once. The sample comprised peripheral blood. Source of these receptors: a human donor in a cohort sampled during active COVID-19. CDR3s include the opening cysteine and the closing phenylalanine or tryptophan. The D gene is left open where the match is weak. A row's size may be missing; if present it is once, few, many or a size class.

DNA	CDR3	D	size	V	J
TGTGCCAGCTCTCGACAGGGGAAGCCCTACAATGAGCAGTTCTTC	CASSRQGKPYNEQFF	TRBD1	NA	TRBV18	TRBJ2-1
TGTGCCAGCAGCGGGGAACTAGCGAAACAAGAGACCCAGTACTTC	CASSGELAKQETQYF	TRBD2	NA	TRBV5-4	TRBJ2-5
TGCGCCAGCAGCTTGTTAATGACAGGGCCTAACTATGGCTACACCTTC	CASSLLMTGPNYGYTF	TRBD1	NA	TRBV5-1	TRBJ1-2
TGTGCCAGCAGCCCCCGAGAGCGGGGGGGCAGCGATGAGCAGTTCTTC	CASSPRERGGSDEQFF	TRBD2	NA	TRBV3-1/TRBV3-2	TRBJ2-1
TGTGCCAGCTCACCACAGCACAGGGGAAACACCGGGGAGCTGTTTTTT	CASSPQHRGNTGELFF	TRBD1	once	TRBV18	TRBJ2-2
TGTGCCAGCAGCAAAGCGGGGGGGCTGTCTGAAGAGACCCAGTACTTC	CASSKAGGLSEETQYF	TRBD2	NA	TRBV5-4	TRBJ2-5
TGCGCCAGCAGATGGACTGGGCAGGGGCATAGCAATCAGCCCCAGCATTTT	CASRWTGQGHSNQPQHF	NA	NA	TRBV5-1	TRBJ1-5
TGTGCCAGCAGAGAGGGACAGGACACTGAAGCTTTCTTT	CASREGQDTEAFF	TRBD1	NA	TRBV6-5	TRBJ1-1
TGTGCCAGCAGCGCGGAGGGCTACGAGCAGTACTTC	CASSAEGYEQYF	NA	once	TRBV7-2	TRBJ2-7
TGTGCCAGCAGCTCACTAGCGGACGTCTACGAGCAGTACTTC	CASSSLADVYEQYF	TRBD2	NA	TRBV7-2	TRBJ2-7
TGTGCCAGCAGTTTGACAGGGAGTAGGGGCTACACCTTC	CASSLTGSRGYTF	TRBD1	NA	TRBV28	TRBJ1-2
TGTGCCAGCAGCTTGGATATCAGGGTGAACACTGAAGCTTTCTTT	CASSLDIRVNTEAFF	NA	NA	TRBV5-8	TRBJ1-1
TGTGCCTGGAACGGAGGCTACGAGCAGTACTTC	CAWNGGYEQYF	NA	NA	TRBV30	TRBJ2-7
TGTGCCAGCAGTTCAACAGGGGCAGAGGTGGGGGAGCAGTACTTC	CASSSTGAEVGEQYF	TRBD1	once	TRBV28	TRBJ2-7
TGTGCCAGCAGCTTGGGTGAGGAAGAAAAACTGTTTTTT	CASSLGEEEKLFF	NA	NA	TRBV6-2/TRBV6-3	TRBJ1-4